A selection of T cell receptor beta chains follows, all from one sample in a study of blood T cell repertoires in COVID-19. Measured with immunoSEQ multiplex PCR; TCRdb has only the in-frame clones, and not every one. The table includes about 190,000 clones, around 83% detected once. Sequencing was carried out using peripheral blood. The source is a woman aged 30 to 39 with active or convalescent COVID-19. The CDR3 runs from the conserved cysteine through the conserved F or W. A D gene is named only where the DNA matches it firmly. Clone size is given for some rows only: seen once, a few or many times, or a class if the clone is expanded.

-	TRBV7-9	-	TRBJ1-2	TGTGCCAGCAGCTTAGCTAACGTTCTGGGAGATGGCTACACCTTC	CASSLANVLGDGYTF
-	TRBV9	-	TRBJ1-1	TGTGCCAGCAGCGTTTCCCCACAGGTCGTCGGAGCTTTCTTT	CASSVSPQVVGAFF
-	TRBV12-5	TRBD1	TRBJ2-7	TGTGCTAGTGGCGGGACAGTCTCCTACGAGCAGTACTTC	CASGGTVSYEQYF
-	TRBV19	-	TRBJ2-3	TGTGCCAGTAGTCCCGGAAGAGGACTTACAGATACGCAGTATTTT	CASSPGRGLTDTQYF
once	TRBV23-1	-	TRBJ1-1	TGCGCCAGCACCCGTCTCCAAAAGGGGTCGCAGGAAGCTTTCTTT	CASTRLQKGSQEAFF
-	TRBV5-6	-	TRBJ2-3	TGTGCCAGCAGCTTGGGGAGGGGGCCAGATACGCAGTATTTT	CASSLGRGPDTQYF
-	TRBV6-2/TRBV6-3	-	TRBJ1-1	TGTGCCAGCAGTTACTCGCCGGAGAGCACTGAAGCTTTCTTT	CASSYSPESTEAFF
-	TRBV12-3/TRBV12-4	TRBD1	TRBJ1-2	TGTGCCAGCAGTAGACAGGGAAACTATGGCTACACCTTC	CASSRQGNYGYTF
-	TRBV5-1	TRBD2	TRBJ2-7	TGCGCCAGCAGCTTGGTAATAGCGGGAGGGTCCTACGAGCAGTACTTC	CASSLVIAGGSYEQYF
-	TRBV28	TRBD1	TRBJ2-7	TGTGCCAGCAGTTTGGGACAGCCCTACGAGCAGTACTTC	CASSLGQPYEQYF
-	TRBV24-1	-	TRBJ1-5	TGTGCCACCAGTGATCCTCGGACAGCTCCCAATCAGCCCCAGCATTTT	CATSDPRTAPNQPQHF
-	TRBV10-2	-	TRBJ1-3	TGCGCCAGCAGCTCCGGGACAACCTCTGGAAACACCATATATTTT	CASSSGTTSGNTIYF
-	TRBV29-1	-	TRBJ2-5	TGCAGCGTTGGCGACTACCAAGAGACCCAGTACTTC	CSVGDYQETQYF
-	TRBV6-2/TRBV6-3	-	TRBJ1-1	TGTGCCAGCAGCCCTCGGGAACAGGGTTCTGAAGCTTTCTTT	CASSPREQGSEAFF
-	TRBV5-1	-	TRBJ1-1	TGCGCCAGCAGCTTGGCAGGGGCCTCGAACACTGAAGCTTTCTTT	CASSLAGASNTEAFF
-	TRBV19	TRBD1	TRBJ2-1	TGTGCCAGTACCCCAGACAGGGGGTATGATGAGCAGTTCTTC	CASTPDRGYDEQFF
-	TRBV7-8	TRBD1	TRBJ1-3	TGTGCCAGCAGCCCTACAGGGGTTGGAAACACCATATATTTT	CASSPTGVGNTIYF
-	TRBV5-1	TRBD2	TRBJ2-1	TGCGCCAGCAGCATCCAGACTAGCGGGAGTAATGAGCAGTTCTTC	CASSIQTSGSNEQFF
-	TRBV9	TRBD1	TRBJ1-2	TGTGCCAGCTCCGACAGGGCGTCCCACTATGGCTACACCTTC	CASSDRASHYGYTF
-	TRBV4-1	-	TRBJ2-7	TGCGCCAGCAGCCAAGATCGCGCGGGCGTATACGAGCAGTACTTC	CASSQDRAGVYEQYF
-	TRBV10-1	TRBD1	TRBJ1-1	TGCGCCAGCAGTGGTAACAGGGGCGCGAACACTGAAGCTTTCTTT	CASSGNRGANTEAFF
-	TRBV6-5	TRBD1	TRBJ1-5	TGTGCCAGCAGCCCCCAGGGGGTTGGGAATCAGCCCCAGCATTTT	CASSPQGVGNQPQHF
-	TRBV3-1/TRBV3-2	-	TRBJ1-3	TGTGCCAGCAGCCCCACCCCACCCTGGGCAGGGACTGGAAACACCATATATTTT	CASSPTPPWAGTGNTIYF